This T cell receptor (beta chain) is drawn from a study of blood T cells in healthy people across ages. The CDR3 spans 16 residues. Germline loops: CDR1 SGHTA, CDR2 FQGNSA. V was shortened by 5 bases and J by 2 bases, with 17 bases between the two germline ends. It was with a sample-barcoded 5' primer and a J-beta primer mix that a second PCR of roughly 7 to 12 cycles was run. TCRdb reprocessed the 5' RACE reads via MiXCR and lists one record per CDR3 protein. The sample yields about 1.8 million distinct CDR3 sequences, roughly 50% seen once. It was roughly 10 milliliters of peripheral blood that were drawn from each donor.

This receptor was obtained from a woman aged 40-49 years in good health. The rearrangement uses TRBV7-2 and TRBJ2-3; D may be TRBD1 or TRBD2 (7 bases each). Sequencing input: blood. Here the CDR3 reads CASSRQGGGTTDTQYF. The CDR3 nucleotides read TGTGCCAGCAGCCGCCAGGGGGGGGGGACCACAGATACGCAGTATTTT.